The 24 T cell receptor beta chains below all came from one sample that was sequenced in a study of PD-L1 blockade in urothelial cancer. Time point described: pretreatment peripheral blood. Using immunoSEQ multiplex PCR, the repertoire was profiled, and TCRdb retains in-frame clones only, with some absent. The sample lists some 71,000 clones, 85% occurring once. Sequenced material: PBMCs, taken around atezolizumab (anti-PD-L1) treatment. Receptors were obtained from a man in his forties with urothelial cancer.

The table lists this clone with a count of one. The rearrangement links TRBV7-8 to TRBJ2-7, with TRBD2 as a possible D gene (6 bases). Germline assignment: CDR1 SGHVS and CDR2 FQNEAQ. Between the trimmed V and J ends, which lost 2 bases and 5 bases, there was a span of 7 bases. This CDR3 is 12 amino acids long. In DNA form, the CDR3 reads TGTGCCAGCAGCTTATCGGGAGACGAGCAGTACTTC. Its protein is CASSLSGDEQYF.

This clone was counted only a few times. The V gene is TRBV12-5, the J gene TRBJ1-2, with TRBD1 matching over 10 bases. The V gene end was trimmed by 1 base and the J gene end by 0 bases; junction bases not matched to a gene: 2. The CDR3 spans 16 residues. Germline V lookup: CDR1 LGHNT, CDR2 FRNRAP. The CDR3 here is CASGLGQGAANYGYTF. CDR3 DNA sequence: TGTGCTAGTGGTTTGGGACAGGGGGCTGCTAACTATGGCTACACCTTC. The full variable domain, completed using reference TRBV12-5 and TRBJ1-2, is DARVTQTPRHKVTEMGQEVTMRCQPILGHNTVFWYRQTMMQGLELLAYFRNRAPLDDSGMPKDRFSAEMPDATLATLKIQPSEPRDSAVYFCASGLGQGAANYGYTFGSGTRLTVV.

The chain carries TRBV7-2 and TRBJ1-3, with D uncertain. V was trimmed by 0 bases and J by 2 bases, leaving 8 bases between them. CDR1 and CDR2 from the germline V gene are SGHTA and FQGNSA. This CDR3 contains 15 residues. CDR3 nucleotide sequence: TGTGCCAGCAGCTTAGCCGGGGTGGCTGGAAACACCATATATTTT. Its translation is CASSLAGVAGNTIYF.

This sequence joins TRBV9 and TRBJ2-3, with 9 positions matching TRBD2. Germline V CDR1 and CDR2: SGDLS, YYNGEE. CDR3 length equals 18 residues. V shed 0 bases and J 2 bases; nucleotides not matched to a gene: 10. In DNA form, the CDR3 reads TGTGCCAGCAGCGTAGCTACAAGCGGGGGGATTTCCACAGATACGCAGTATTTT. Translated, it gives CASSVATSGGISTDTQYF.

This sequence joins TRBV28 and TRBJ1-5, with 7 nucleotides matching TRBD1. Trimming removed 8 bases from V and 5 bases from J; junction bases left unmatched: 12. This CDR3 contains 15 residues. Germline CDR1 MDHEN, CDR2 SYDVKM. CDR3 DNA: TGTGCCAGCTCCTCGGGGGGGACAGATCATCAGCCCCAGCATTTT. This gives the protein CASSSGGTDHQPQHF.

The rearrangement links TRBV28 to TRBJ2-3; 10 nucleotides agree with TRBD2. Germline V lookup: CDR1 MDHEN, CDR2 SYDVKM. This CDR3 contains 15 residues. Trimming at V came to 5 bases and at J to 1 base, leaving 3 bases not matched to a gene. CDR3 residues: CASSPSGRRTDTQYF. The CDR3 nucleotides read TGTGCCAGCAGTCCTAGCGGGAGACGCACAGATACGCAGTATTTT.

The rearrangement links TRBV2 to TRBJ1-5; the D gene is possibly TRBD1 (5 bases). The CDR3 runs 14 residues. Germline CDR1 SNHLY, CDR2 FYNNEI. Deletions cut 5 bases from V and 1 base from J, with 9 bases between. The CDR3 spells CASSHRRSNQPQHF. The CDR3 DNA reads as TGTGCCAGCAGTCACAGGAGAAGCAATCAGCCCCAGCATTTT.

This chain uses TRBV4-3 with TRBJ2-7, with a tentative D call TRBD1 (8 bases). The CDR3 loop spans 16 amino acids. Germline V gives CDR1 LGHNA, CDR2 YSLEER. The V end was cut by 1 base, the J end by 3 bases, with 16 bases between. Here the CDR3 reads CASSQATGGAYYEQYF. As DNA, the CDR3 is TGCGCCAGCAGCCAAGCTACAGGGGGGGCTTACTACGAGCAGTACTTC.

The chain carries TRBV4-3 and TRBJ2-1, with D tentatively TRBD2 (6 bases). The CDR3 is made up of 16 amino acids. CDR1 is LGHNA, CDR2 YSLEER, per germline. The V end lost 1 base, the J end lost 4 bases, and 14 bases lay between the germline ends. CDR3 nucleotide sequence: TGCGCCAGCAGCCAAGCGGTCGGGGACTTTTACAATGAGCAGTTCTTC. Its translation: CASSQAVGDFYNEQFF.

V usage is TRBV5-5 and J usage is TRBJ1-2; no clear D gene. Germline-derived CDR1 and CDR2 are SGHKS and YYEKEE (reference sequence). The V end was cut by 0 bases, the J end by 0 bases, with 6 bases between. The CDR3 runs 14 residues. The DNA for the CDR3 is TGTGCCAGCAGCTTGGGGGGAGCTAACTATGGCTACACCTTC. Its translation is CASSLGGANYGYTF.

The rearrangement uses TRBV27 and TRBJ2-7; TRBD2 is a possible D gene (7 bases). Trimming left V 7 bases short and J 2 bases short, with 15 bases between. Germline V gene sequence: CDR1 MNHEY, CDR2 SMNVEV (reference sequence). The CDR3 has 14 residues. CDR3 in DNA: TGTGCCAGCACCCAAAGGGGGGGCCCCTACGAGCAGTACTTC. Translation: CASTQRGGPYEQYF.

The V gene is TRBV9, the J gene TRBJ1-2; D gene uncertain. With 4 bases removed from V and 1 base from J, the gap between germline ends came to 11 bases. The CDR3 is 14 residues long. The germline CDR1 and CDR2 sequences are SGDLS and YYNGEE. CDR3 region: CASSPIGDNYGYTF. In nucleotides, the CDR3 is TGTGCCAGCAGCCCCATCGGAGATAACTATGGCTACACCTTC.

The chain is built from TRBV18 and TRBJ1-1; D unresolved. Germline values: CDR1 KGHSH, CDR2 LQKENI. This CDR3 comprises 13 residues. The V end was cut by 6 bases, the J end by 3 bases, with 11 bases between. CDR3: CASSRESDTEAFF. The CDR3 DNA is TGTGCCAGCTCCCGAGAAAGTGACACTGAAGCTTTCTTT. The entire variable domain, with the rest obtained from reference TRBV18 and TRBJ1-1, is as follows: NAGVMQNPRHLVRRRGQEARLRCSPMKGHSHVYWYRQLPEEGLKFMVYLQKENIIDESGMPKERFSAEFPKEGPSILRIQQVVRGDSAAYFCASSRESDTEAFFGQGTRLTVV.

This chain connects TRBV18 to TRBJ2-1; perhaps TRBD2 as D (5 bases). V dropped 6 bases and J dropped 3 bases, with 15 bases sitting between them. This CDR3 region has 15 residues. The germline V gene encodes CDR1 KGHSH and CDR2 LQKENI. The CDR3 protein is CASSPAVTSYNEQFF. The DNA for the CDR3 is TGTGCCAGCTCCCCCGCCGTCACTAGCTACAATGAGCAGTTCTTC.

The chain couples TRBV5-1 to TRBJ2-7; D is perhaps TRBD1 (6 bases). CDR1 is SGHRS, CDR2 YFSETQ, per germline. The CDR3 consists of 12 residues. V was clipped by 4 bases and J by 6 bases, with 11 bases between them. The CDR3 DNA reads TGCGCCAGCAGCCAGATAGGGGGCGAGCAGTACTTC. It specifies CASSQIGGEQYF.

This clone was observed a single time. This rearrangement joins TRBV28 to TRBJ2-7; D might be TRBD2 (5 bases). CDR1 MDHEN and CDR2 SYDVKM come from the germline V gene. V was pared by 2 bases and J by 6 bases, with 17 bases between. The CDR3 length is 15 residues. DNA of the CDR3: TGTGCCAGCAGTTTACAGAGAGGGCCGAGGAGCGAGCAGTACTTC. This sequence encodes CASSLQRGPRSEQYF. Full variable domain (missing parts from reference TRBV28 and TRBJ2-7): DVKVTQSSRYLVKRTGEKVFLECVQDMDHENMFWYRQDPGLGLRLIYFSYDVKMKEKGDIPEGYSVSREKKERFSLILESASTNQTSMYLCASSLQRGPRSEQYFGPGTRLTVT.

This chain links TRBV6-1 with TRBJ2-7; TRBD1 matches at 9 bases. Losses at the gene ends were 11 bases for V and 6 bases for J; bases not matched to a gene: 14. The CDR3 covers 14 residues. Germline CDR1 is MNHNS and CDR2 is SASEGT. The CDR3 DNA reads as TGTGCCGGGACCTGGACAGGGGTCACTGGCGAGCAGTACTTC. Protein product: CAGTWTGVTGEQYF.

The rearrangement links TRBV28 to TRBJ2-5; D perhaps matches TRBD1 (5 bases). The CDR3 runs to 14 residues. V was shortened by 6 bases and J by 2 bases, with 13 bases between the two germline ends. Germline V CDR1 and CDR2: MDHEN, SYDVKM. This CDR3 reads CASSSLDRQETQYF. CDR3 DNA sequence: TGTGCCAGCAGCTCCTTAGACAGACAAGAGACCCAGTACTTC.

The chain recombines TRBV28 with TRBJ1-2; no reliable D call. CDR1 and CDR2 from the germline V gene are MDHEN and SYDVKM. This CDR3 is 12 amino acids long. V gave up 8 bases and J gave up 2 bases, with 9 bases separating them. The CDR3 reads CASEDLNYGYTF. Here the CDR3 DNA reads TGTGCCAGCGAAGACTTAAACTATGGCTACACCTTC.

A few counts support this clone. CDR3 residues: CASSESGQPTEAFF. The CDR3 region has the DNA TGTGCCAGCAGTGAGTCGGGACAGCCCACTGAAGCTTTCTTT. The V and J genes are TRBV2 and TRBJ1-1; 7 bases agree with TRBD1. The germline gives CDR1 SNHLY, CDR2 FYNNEI. This CDR3 spans 14 amino acids. Trimming took 3 bases from V and 4 from J; bases not matched to a gene: 5.

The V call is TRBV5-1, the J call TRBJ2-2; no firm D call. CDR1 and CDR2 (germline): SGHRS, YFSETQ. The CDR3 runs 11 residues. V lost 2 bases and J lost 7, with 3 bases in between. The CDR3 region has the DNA TGCGCCAGCAGCTTCAGCGGGGAGCTGTTTTTT. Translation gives CASSFSGELFF.

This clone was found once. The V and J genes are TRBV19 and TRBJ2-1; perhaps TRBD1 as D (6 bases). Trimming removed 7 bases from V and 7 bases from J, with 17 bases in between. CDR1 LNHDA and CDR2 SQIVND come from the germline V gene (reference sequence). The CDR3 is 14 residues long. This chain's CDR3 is CASKSPGHRNEQFF. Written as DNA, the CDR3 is TGTGCCAGTAAATCCCCGGGACATCGGAATGAGCAGTTCTTC.

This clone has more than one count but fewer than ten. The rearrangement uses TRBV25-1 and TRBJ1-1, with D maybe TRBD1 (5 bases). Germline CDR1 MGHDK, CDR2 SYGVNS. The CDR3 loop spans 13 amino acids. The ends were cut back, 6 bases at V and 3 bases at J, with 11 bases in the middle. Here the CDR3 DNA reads TGTGCCAGCAGCCCCGGGACTCACACTGAAGCTTTCTTT. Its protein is CASSPGTHTEAFF.

CDR3: CASSPWGEGLSTGELFF. The CDR3 coding sequence is TGTGCCAGCAGCCCCTGGGGGGAAGGGCTGAGCACCGGGGAGCTGTTTTTT. The V and J genes are TRBV13 and TRBJ2-2; maybe TRBD2 (6 bases). Trimming took off 5 bases at V and 4 bases at J, with 20 bases between the two ends. Looked up from germline, CDR1 is PRHDT and CDR2 is FYEKMQ (reference sequence). The CDR3 length is 17 residues.